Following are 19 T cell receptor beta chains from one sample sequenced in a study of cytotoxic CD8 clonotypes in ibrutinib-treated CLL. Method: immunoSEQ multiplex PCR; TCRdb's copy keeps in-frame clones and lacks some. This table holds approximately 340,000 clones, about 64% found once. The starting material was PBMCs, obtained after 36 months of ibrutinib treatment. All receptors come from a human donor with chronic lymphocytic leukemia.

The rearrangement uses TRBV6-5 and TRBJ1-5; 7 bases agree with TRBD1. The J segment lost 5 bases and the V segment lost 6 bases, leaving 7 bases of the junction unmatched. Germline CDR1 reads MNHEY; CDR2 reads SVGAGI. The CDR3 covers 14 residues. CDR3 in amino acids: CASRETGTHQPQHF. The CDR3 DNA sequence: TGTGCCAGCAGAGAGACAGGGACCCATCAGCCCCAGCATTTT.

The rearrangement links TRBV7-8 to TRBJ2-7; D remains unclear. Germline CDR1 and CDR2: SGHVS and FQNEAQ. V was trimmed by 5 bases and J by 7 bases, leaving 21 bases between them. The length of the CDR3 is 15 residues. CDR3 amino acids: CASSPSVTSPLEQYF. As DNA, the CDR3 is TGTGCCAGCAGCCCCTCCGTCACATCCCCCCTAGAGCAGTACTTC.

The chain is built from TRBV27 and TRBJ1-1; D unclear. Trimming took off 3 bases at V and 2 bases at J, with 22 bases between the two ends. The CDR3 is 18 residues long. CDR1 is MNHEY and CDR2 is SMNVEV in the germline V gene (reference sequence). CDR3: CASSFYPSGREQNTEAFF. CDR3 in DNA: TGTGCCAGCAGTTTTTATCCTTCGGGCAGAGAGCAAAACACTGAAGCTTTCTTT.

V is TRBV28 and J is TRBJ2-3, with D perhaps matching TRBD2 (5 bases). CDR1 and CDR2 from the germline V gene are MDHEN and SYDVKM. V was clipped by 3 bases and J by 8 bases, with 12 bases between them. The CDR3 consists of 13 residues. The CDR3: CASSFSHRGTQYF. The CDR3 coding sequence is TGTGCCAGCAGTTTTTCGCATCGGGGTACGCAGTATTTT. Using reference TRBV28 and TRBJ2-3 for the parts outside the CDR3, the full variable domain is DVKVTQSSRYLVKRTGEKVFLECVQDMDHENMFWYRQDPGLGLRLIYFSYDVKMKEKGDIPEGYSVSREKKERFSLILESASTNQTSMYLCASSFSHRGTQYFGPGTRLTVL.

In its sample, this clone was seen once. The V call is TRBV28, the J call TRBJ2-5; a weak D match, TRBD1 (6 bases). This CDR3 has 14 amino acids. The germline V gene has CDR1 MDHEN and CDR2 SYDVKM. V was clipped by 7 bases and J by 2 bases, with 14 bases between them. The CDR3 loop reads CASNRQDQQETQYF. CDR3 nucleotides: TGTGCCAGCAATAGACAGGATCAACAAGAGACCCAGTACTTC. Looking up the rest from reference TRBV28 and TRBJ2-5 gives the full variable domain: DVKVTQSSRYLVKRTGEKVFLECVQDMDHENMFWYRQDPGLGLRLIYFSYDVKMKEKGDIPEGYSVSREKKERFSLILESASTNQTSMYLCASNRQDQQETQYFGPGTRLLVL.

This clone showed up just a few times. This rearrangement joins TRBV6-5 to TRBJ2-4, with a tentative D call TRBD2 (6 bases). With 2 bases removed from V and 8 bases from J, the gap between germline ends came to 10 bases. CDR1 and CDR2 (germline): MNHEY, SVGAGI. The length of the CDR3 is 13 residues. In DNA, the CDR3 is TGTGCCAGCAGTTACCTACGCGGGGACATTCAGTACTTC. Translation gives CASSYLRGDIQYF.

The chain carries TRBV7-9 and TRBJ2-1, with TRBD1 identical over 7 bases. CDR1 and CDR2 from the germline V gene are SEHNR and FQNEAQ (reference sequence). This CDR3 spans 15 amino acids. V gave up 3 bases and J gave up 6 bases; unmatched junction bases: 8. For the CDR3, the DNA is TGTGCCAGCAGCTTCCCTGGGACAGCCTTCAATGAGCAGTTCTTC. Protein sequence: CASSFPGTAFNEQFF.

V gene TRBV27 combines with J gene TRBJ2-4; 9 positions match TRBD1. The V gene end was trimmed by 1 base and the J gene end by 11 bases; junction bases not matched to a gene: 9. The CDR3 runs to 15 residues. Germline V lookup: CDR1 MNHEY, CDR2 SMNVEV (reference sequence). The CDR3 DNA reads TGTGCCAGCAGTTTATTGGGACAGGGTGCATCTGTTCAGTACTTC. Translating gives CASSLLGQGASVQYF.

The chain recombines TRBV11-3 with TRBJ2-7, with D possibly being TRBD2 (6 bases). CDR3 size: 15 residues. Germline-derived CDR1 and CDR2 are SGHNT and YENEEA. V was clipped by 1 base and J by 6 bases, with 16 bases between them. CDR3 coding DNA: TGTGCCAGCAGCTTAGGTGGGACTTTCGCCGCCGAGCAGTACTTC. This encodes CASSLGGTFAAEQYF.

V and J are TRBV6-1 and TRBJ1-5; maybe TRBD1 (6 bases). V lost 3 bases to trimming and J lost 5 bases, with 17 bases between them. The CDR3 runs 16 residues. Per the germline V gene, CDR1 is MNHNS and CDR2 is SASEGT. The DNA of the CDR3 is TGTGCCAGCAGTGATAGAGTAGGGAACAGGGATCAGCCCCAGCATTTT. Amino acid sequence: CASSDRVGNRDQPQHF.

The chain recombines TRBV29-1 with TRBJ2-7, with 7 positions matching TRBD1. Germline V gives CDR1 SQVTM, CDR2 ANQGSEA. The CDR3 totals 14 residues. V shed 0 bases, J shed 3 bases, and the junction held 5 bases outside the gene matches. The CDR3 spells CSVEDRDSIYEQYF. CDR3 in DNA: TGCAGCGTTGAAGACCGGGACAGTATCTACGAGCAGTACTTC.

CDR3 in DNA: TGTGCCAGCAGTGAACAGGGGGTTAGCGAGCAGTACTTC. Translated, it gives CASSEQGVSEQYF. V is TRBV6-1 and J is TRBJ2-7; 7 positions match TRBD1. V shed 2 bases and J 6 bases; nucleotides not matched to a gene: 4. The germline V gene has CDR1 MNHNS and CDR2 SASEGT. The CDR3 contains 13 residues.

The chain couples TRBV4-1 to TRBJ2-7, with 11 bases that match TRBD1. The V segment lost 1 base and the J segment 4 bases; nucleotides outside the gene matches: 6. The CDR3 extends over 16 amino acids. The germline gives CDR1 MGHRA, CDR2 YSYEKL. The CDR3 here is CASSQVGTGGQYEQYF. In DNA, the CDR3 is TGCGCCAGCAGCCAAGTCGGGACAGGGGGTCAGTACGAGCAGTACTTC.

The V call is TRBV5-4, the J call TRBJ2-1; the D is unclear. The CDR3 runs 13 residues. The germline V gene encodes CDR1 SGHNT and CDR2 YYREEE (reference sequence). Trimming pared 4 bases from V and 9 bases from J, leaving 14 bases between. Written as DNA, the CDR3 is TGTGCCAGCAGCCCCGCGAATCGCGGTGAGCAGTTCTTC. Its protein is CASSPANRGEQFF.

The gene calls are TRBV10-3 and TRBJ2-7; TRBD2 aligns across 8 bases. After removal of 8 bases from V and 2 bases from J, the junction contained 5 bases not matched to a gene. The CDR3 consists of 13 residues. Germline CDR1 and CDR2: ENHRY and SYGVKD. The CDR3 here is CAIALGGAYEQYF. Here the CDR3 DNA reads TGTGCCATCGCACTCGGGGGGGCCTACGAGCAGTACTTC.

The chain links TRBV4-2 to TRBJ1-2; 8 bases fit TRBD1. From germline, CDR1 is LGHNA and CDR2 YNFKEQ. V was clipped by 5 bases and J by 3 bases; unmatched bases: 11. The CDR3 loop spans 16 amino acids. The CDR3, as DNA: TGTGCCAGCAGCATACACCCCAGGGGGCAGGACTATGGCTACACCTTC. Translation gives CASSIHPRGQDYGYTF.

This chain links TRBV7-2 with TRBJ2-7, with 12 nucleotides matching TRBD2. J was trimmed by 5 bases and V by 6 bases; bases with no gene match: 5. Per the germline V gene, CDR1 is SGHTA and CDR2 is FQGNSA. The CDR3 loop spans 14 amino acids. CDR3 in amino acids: CASSPTSGRHEQYF. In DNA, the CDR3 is TGTGCCAGCAGTCCGACTAGCGGGAGACACGAGCAGTACTTC.

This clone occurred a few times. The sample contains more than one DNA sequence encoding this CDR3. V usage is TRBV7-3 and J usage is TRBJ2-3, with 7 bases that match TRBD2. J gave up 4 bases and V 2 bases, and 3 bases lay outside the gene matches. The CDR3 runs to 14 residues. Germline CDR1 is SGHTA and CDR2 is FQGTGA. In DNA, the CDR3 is TGTGCCAGCAGCTTAGGGCTAGCGGCAGATACGCAGTATTTT. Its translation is CASSLGLAADTQYF.

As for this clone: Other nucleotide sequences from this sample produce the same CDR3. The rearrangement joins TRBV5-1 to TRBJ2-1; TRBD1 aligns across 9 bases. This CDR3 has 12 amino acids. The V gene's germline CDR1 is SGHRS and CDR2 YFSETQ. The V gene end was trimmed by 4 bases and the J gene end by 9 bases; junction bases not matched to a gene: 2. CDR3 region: CASSLTGGEQFF. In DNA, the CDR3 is TGCGCCAGCAGCCTGACAGGGGGTGAGCAGTTCTTC.